This TCR beta chain was sequenced in a study of blood T cells in healthy people across ages. Study-wide results and limits: Leaving the PBMCs unsorted stopped any conclusive comparison of naive versus antigen-experienced cells.

Next came a second PCR, run for about 7 to 12 cycles, which used a sample-barcoded 5' primer along with a J-beta primer mix. Sequencing yielded, for each sample, at least 3 million paired-end reads carrying CDR3. TCRdb re-called the 5' RACE reads with MiXCR, one entry per CDR3 protein. Here the sample spans roughly 1 million distinct CDR3 sequences, less than 25% being singletons. Concerning this clonotype itself: Its antigen is not identified. A much larger clone differs by one base, so this may be a read error.

The V gene's germline CDR1 is LGHNA and CDR2 YNFKEQ. This CDR3 comprises 13 residues. V dropped 0 bases and J dropped 3 bases, with 6 bases sitting between them. Ranging in age from about 6 to 90, the donors were healthy Caucasian individuals from Russia. This sample also belongs to another study, concerning T cells of mothers and their children. As reported in that work: Related mother and child pairs showed slightly greater overlap (not significant) than unrelated pairs did.

The gene calls are TRBV4-2 and TRBJ2-7; D possibly corresponds to TRBD1 (5 bases). The sample comprised blood. This clonotype was sampled from a girl aged 2 to 10 in good health. The CDR3 DNA sequence: TGTGCCAGCAGCCAAGACAGGGTCTACGAGCAGTACTTC. Translation: CASSQDRVYEQYF.